The rows below give T cell receptor beta chains drawn from one sample of a study of cytomegalovirus exposure and HLA in healthy donors. This table comes from immunoSEQ multiplex PCR, and its TCRdb copy is limited to in-frame clones, with some not included. The sample holds some 96,000 clones; roughly 80% are singletons and the top ten take around 0.76%. Source material: PBMCs. All receptors derive from a woman in her sixties in good health and CMV-seronegative. CDR3s include the opening cysteine and the closing phenylalanine or tryptophan. D genes are given only for firm matches. The size field is filled for only some rows; it gives once, few, many or a size class.

>TRBV28|NA|NA|TRBJ1-1
CASSLGGNTEAFF
TGTGCCAGCAGTTTGGGGGGGAACACTGAAGCTTTCTTT
>TRBV11-3|NA|TRBD2|TRBJ2-1
CASSPGGTRISEQFF
TGTGCCAGCAGCCCAGGCGGGACTAGAATAAGTGAGCAGTTCTTC
>TRBV6-1|few|NA|TRBJ1-3
CASSLAGGDGNTIYF
TGTGCCAGCAGCTTGGCGGGAGGGGATGGAAACACCATATATTTT
>TRBV7-9|NA|NA|TRBJ1-5
CASSLGREGINQPQHF
TGTGCCAGCAGCTTAGGCAGGGAAGGGATCAATCAGCCCCAGCATTTT
>TRBV7-2|NA|NA|TRBJ1-2
CASSSGGGNYGYTF
TGTGCCAGCAGCTCCGGGGGGGGTAACTATGGCTACACCTTC
>TRBV28|NA|TRBD1|TRBJ1-5
CASSRGGHNQPQHF
TGTGCCAGCAGTAGAGGGGGCCACAATCAGCCCCAGCATTTT
>TRBV6-1|NA|NA|TRBJ1-2
CASSVESGDYGYTF
TGTGCCAGCAGTGTCGAGTCAGGGGACTATGGCTACACCTTC
>TRBV5-1|once|TRBD2|TRBJ2-3
CASSRGLAGNTDTQYF
TGCGCCAGCAGTCGCGGACTAGCGGGAAACACAGATACGCAGTATTTT
>TRBV29-1|NA|NA|TRBJ2-5
CSVEASGTRGETQYF
TGCAGCGTTGAGGCCAGTGGGACGCGGGGAGAGACCCAGTACTTC
>TRBV7-9|NA|TRBD2|TRBJ2-7
CASSLLAGAYEQYF
TGTGCCAGCAGCCTACTAGCGGGAGCTTACGAGCAGTACTTC
>TRBV5-1|NA|NA|TRBJ1-2
CASSLILGQSYGYTF
TGCGCCAGCAGCTTGATCCTTGGGCAGAGCTATGGCTACACCTTC
>TRBV5-1|NA|TRBD2|TRBJ2-7
CASSLETSGGSSYEQYF
TGCGCCAGCAGCTTGGAAACTAGCGGGGGGAGCTCCTACGAGCAGTACTTC
>TRBV13|NA|NA|TRBJ1-2
CASSWPQGFRDYGYTF
TGTGCCAGCAGCTGGCCACAGGGTTTTAGGGACTATGGCTACACCTTC
>TRBV5-4|NA|NA|TRBJ2-3
CASSLAMIERDTQYF
TGTGCCAGCAGCTTGGCCATGATAGAGCGGGATACGCAGTATTTT
>TRBV6-5|NA|TRBD1|TRBJ1-1
CASSYQGGAGNTEAFF
TGTGCCAGCAGTTACCAGGGGGGCGCGGGGAACACTGAAGCTTTCTTT
>TRBV29-1|NA|NA|TRBJ2-2
CSVVGRSTGELFF
TGCAGCGTTGTTGGTAGGAGCACCGGGGAGCTGTTTTTT
>TRBV5-4|NA|NA|TRBJ1-1
CASGTRDTEAFF
TGTGCCTCCGGCACCAGGGACACTGAAGCTTTCTTT
>TRBV29-1|NA|NA|TRBJ2-1
CSVGPGVGEQFF
TGCAGCGTTGGCCCGGGGGTAGGTGAGCAGTTCTTC
>TRBV25-1|NA|NA|TRBJ2-6
CASSGRDSTRGANVLTF
TGTGCCAGCAGTGGCCGGGACTCCACTCGTGGGGCCAACGTCCTGACTTTC
>TRBV4-2|few|NA|TRBJ2-3
CASSFRPGDTQYF
TGTGCCAGCAGCTTTCGTCCCGGAGATACGCAGTATTTT
>TRBV2|NA|TRBD2|TRBJ2-1
CASSESSGSVNEQFF
TGTGCCAGCAGTGAGTCTAGCGGGAGTGTAAATGAGCAGTTCTTC
>TRBV7-9|NA|NA|TRBJ1-3
CALRPGSSGNTIYF
TGTGCCCTCCGACCCGGGAGCTCTGGAAACACCATATATTTT
>TRBV6-4|few|TRBD1|TRBJ1-1
CASSPGQGNTEAFF
TGTGCCAGCAGTCCGGGACAGGGGAACACTGAAGCTTTCTTT
>TRBV29-1|few|NA|TRBJ2-2
CSVGGTTGELFF
TGCAGCGTTGGGGGCACCACCGGGGAGCTGTTTTTT
>TRBV30|NA|NA|TRBJ1-1
CACRVNTEAFF
TGTGCCTGCAGGGTGAACACTGAAGCTTTCTTT
>TRBV5-8|few|NA|TRBJ2-7
CASSLASPPVYEQYF
TGTGCCAGCAGCTTGGCGTCCCCCCCAGTCTACGAGCAGTACTTC
>TRBV2|few|NA|TRBJ1-1
CASSVRLATEAFF
TGTGCCAGCAGTGTAAGATTGGCCACTGAAGCTTTCTTT
>TRBV19|NA|TRBD1|TRBJ1-5
CASSTPTGDPSSQNQPQHF
TGTGCCAGTAGTACCCCCACAGGGGACCCAAGCTCTCAAAATCAGCCCCAGCATTTT
>TRBV18|few|TRBD2|TRBJ2-5
CASSPQPTSGSARQETQYF
TGTGCCAGCTCACCCCAACCGACTAGCGGGAGTGCGCGCCAAGAGACCCAGTACTTC
>TRBV19|NA|TRBD1|TRBJ1-4
CASRRQGTTNEKLFF
TGTGCCAGTAGGAGACAGGGCACAACTAATGAAAAACTGTTTTTT
>TRBV15|few|TRBD2|TRBJ2-7
CATSVRLAGLYEQYF
TGTGCCACCAGCGTAAGACTAGCGGGACTCTACGAGCAGTACTTC
>TRBV7-9|NA|NA|TRBJ1-6
CASSLPIF
TGTGCCAGCAGCTTACCCATCTTT
>TRBV30|NA|NA|TRBJ2-7
CAWSPLGGGQYF
TGTGCCTGGAGTCCATTAGGCGGCGGGCAGTACTTC
>TRBV18|once|NA|TRBJ1-2
CASSTSRGRGIDYGYTF
TGTGCCAGCTCCACCTCTCGGGGCAGGGGCATAGACTATGGCTACACCTTC
>TRBV5-1|few|NA|TRBJ1-2
CASSSREGNYGYTF
TGCGCCAGCAGCTCGCGGGAGGGTAACTATGGCTACACCTTC
>TRBV13|NA|NA|TRBJ2-1
CASSLWGGSYNEQFF
TGTGCCAGCAGCTTATGGGGAGGCTCCTACAATGAGCAGTTCTTC
>TRBV6-6|NA|TRBD2|TRBJ2-5
CASSWREGRETQYF
TGTGCCAGCAGTTGGCGGGAGGGCCGAGAGACCCAGTACTTC
>TRBV19|NA|NA|TRBJ2-3
CASSIDPRGDTQYF
TGTGCCAGTAGTATTGACCCGAGAGGAGATACGCAGTATTTT
>TRBV30|NA|NA|TRBJ2-7
CAWGGTNSPAYEQYF
TGTGCCTGGGGTGGCACTAATAGCCCAGCCTACGAGCAGTACTTC
>TRBV2|NA|TRBD1|TRBJ2-7
CASKGTGDYEQYF
TGTGCCAGCAAAGGGACAGGAGACTACGAGCAGTACTTC
>TRBV28|NA|TRBD1|TRBJ1-2
CASSSPGTGFYGYTF
TGTGCCAGCAGTTCCCCGGGGACAGGGTTCTATGGCTACACCTTC
>TRBV2|NA|TRBD1|TRBJ2-1
CASKADRGNYNEQFF
TGTGCCAGCAAAGCTGACAGGGGCAACTACAATGAGCAGTTCTTC
>TRBV27|NA|NA|TRBJ2-1
CASWDQGYNNEQFF
TGTGCCAGCTGGGACCAGGGGTATAACAATGAGCAGTTCTTC
>TRBV4-3|NA|NA|TRBJ1-1
CASSQDSTGWTEAFF
TGCGCCAGCAGCCAAGATAGTACAGGGTGGACTGAAGCTTTCTTT
>TRBV6-5|NA|NA|TRBJ1-5
CASSWGGPNQPQHF
TGTGCCAGCAGTTGGGGGGGACCCAATCAGCCCCAGCATTTT
>TRBV6-5|NA|NA|TRBJ1-2
CASRPAGRKDGYTF
TGTGCCAGCAGACCGGCAGGCAGGAAAGATGGCTACACCTTC